This entry concerns a single T cell receptor beta chain. Its matching antigen is unknown. The method was immunoSEQ multiplex PCR; TCRdb's version includes in-frame clones alone and lacks a portion of them. The sample yields about 300,000 clones, approximately 90% seen once. The CDR3 contains 15 residues. The germline gives CDR1 MGHDK, CDR2 SYGVNS. J lost 9 bases, V lost 6 bases, and 11 bases had no gene match. The data were obtained in a study of cytomegalovirus exposure and HLA in healthy donors. Study summary: The use of the same platform for the 100 to 150 validation repertoires and the 666 first-cohort repertoires was reported by a later analysis.

The study drew the donors from its approximately 110-subject validation cohort, separate from the roughly 700-subject first cohort. Findings and limits, study-wide: Subsequent analysis showed first-cohort TCR clusters tending to co-occur in some 120 validation repertoires. The study flagged about 150 TCR beta chains as cytomegalovirus-associated.

Sequencing used PBMCs. V is TRBV25-1 and J is TRBJ2-1, with TRBD1 identical over 10 bases. This TCR derives from a woman in her late teens or twenties in good health and CMV-seronegative. In DNA, the CDR3 is TGTGCCAGCAGCGTTACCGGGACAGGGGCCGGTGAGCAGTTCTTC. Protein sequence: CASSVTGTGAGEQFF.